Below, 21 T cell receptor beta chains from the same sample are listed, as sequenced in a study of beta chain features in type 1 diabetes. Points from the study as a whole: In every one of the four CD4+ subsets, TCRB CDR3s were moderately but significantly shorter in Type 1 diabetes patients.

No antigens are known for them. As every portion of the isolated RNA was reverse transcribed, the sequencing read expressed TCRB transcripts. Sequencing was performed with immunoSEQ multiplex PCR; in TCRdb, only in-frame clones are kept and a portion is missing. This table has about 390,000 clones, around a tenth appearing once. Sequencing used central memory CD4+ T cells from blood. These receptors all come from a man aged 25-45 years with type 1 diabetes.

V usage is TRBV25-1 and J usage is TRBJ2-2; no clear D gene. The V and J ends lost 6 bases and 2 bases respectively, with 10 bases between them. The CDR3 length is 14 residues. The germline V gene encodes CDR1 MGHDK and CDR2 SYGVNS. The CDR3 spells CASRPALNTGELFF. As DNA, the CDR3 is TGTGCCAGCAGACCGGCACTCAACACCGGGGAGCTGTTTTTT.

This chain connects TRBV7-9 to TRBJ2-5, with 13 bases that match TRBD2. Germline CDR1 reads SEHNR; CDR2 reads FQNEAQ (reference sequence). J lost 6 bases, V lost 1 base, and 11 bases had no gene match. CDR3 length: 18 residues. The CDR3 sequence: CASSLGFSTSGRVKTQYF. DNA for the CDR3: TGTGCCAGCAGCTTAGGCTTTTCCACTAGCGGGAGGGTGAAGACCCAGTACTTC.

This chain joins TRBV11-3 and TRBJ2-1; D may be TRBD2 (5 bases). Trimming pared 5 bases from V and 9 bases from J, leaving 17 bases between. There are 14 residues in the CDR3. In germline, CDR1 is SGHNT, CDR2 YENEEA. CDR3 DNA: TGTGCCAGCAGCCCACCCCGGCGAGGGTTTGAGCAGTTCTTC. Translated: CASSPPRRGFEQFF.

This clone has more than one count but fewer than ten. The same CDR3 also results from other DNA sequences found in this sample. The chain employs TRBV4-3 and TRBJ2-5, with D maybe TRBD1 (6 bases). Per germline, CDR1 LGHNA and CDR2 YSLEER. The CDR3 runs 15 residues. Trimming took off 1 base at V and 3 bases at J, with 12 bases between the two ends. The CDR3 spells CASSQGPAGEETQYF. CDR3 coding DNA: TGCGCCAGCAGCCAAGGTCCGGCAGGGGAAGAGACCCAGTACTTC.

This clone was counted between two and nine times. CDR3 in DNA: TGTGCCAGCAGTTTAACGCAGGGGGCGTATGGCTACACCTTC. Amino acids: CASSLTQGAYGYTF. The J gene is TRBJ1-2, the V gene TRBV28; 8 bases match TRBD1. After removal of 2 bases from V and 5 bases from J, the junction contained 4 bases not matched to a gene. The CDR3 extends over 14 amino acids. From germline, CDR1 is MDHEN and CDR2 SYDVKM.

This chain's CDR3 is CASSWGQGRETGELFF. CDR3 nucleotides: TGTGCCAGCAGCTGGGGACAGGGGAGAGAAACCGGGGAGCTGTTTTTT. The chain carries TRBV11-3 and TRBJ2-2; 10 bases align to TRBD1. J gave up 5 bases and V 4 bases, and 7 bases lay outside the gene matches. The CDR3 length is 16 residues. Per germline, CDR1 SGHNT and CDR2 YENEEA.

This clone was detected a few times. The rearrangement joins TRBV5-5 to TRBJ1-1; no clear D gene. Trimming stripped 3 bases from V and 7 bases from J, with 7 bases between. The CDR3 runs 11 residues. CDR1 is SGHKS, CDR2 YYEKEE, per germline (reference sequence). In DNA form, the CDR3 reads TGTGCCAGCAGCTCCCTTGTTGAAGCTTTCTTT. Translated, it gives CASSSLVEAFF.

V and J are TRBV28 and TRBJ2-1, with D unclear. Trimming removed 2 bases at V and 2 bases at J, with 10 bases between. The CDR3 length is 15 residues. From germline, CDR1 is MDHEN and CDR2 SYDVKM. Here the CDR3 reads CASSLVHTTYNEQFF. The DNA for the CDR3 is TGTGCCAGCAGTTTAGTCCACACTACCTACAATGAGCAGTTCTTC.

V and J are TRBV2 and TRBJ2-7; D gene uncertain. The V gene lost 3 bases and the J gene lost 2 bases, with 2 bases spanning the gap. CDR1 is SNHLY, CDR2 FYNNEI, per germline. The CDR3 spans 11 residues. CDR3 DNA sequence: TGTGCCAGCAGTGAGGCCTACGAGCAGTACTTC. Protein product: CASSEAYEQYF.

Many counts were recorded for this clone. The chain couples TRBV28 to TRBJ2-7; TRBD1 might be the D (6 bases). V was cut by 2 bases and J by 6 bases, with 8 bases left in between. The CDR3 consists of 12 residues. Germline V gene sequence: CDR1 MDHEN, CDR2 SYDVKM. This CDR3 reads CASSLRGSEQYF. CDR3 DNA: TGTGCCAGCAGTTTAAGGGGGAGCGAGCAGTACTTC.

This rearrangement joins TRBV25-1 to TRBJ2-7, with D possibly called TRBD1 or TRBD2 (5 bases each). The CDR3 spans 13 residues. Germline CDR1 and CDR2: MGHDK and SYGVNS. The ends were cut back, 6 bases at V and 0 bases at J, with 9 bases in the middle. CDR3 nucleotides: TGTGCCAGCAGGACAGAGGGCTCCTACGAGCAGTACTTC. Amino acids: CASRTEGSYEQYF.

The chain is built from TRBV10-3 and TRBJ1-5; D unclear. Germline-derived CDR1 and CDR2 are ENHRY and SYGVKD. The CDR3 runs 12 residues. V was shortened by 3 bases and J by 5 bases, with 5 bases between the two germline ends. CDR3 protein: CAISDMDQPQHF. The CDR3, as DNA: TGTGCCATCAGTGATATGGATCAGCCCCAGCATTTT.

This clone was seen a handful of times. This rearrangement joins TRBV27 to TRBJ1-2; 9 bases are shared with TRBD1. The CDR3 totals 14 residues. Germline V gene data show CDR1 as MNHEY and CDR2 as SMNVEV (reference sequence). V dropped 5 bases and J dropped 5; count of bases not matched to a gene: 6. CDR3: CASSKQGAQYGYTF. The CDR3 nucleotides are TGTGCCAGCAGTAAACAGGGGGCGCAGTATGGCTACACCTTC.

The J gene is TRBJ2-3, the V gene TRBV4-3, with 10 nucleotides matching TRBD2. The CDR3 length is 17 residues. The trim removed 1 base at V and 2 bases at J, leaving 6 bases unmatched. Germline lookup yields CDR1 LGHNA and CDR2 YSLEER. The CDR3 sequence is CASSQGPSGSPTDTQYF. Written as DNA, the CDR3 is TGCGCCAGCAGCCAAGGACCTAGCGGGAGTCCCACAGATACGCAGTATTTT.

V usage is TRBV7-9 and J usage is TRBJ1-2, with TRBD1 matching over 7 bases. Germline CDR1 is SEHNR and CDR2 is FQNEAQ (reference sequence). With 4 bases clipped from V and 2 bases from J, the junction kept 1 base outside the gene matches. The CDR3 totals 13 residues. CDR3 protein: CASSSQGNYGYTF. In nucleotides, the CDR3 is TGTGCCAGCAGCTCACAGGGGAACTATGGCTACACCTTC. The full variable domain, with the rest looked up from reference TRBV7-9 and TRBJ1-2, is DTGVSQNPRHKITKRGQNVTFRCDPISEHNRLYWYRQTLGQGPEFLTYFQNEAQLEKSRLLSDRFSAERPKGSFSTLEIQRTEQGDSAMYLCASSSQGNYGYTFGSGTRLTVV.

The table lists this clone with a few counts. As DNA, the CDR3 is TGTGCCAGCAGCGTAGAACCGGCCAGCCCTGGGGGTGGCTACACCTTC. Amino acids: CASSVEPASPGGGYTF. The chain recombines TRBV9 with TRBJ1-2, with D perhaps matching TRBD1 (5 bases). The germline CDR1 and CDR2 sequences are SGDLS and YYNGEE. The CDR3 sequence is 16 residues long. The V end lost 0 bases, the J end lost 7 bases, and 19 bases lay between the germline ends.

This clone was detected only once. This CDR3 is CASSKGPPIWTSGRYGETQYF. The CDR3 DNA sequence: TGTGCCAGCAGCAAGGGACCCCCGATATGGACTAGCGGGAGATACGGAGAGACCCAGTACTTC. The V gene is TRBV21-1, the J gene TRBJ2-5; the D call in the table, TRBD2, was not verified against the DNA. TRBV21-1 is termed a pseudogene. The CDR3 runs 21 residues.

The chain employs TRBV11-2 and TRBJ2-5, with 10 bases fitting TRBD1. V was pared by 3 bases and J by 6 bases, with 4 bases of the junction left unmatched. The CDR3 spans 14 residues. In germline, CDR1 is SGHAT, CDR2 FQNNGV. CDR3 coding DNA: TGTGCCAGCAGCTTCGGACAGGGGGGTAAGACCCAGTACTTC. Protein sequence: CASSFGQGGKTQYF.

In DNA, the CDR3 is TGTGCCTGGAGTTTCGGTTCCACTGAAGCTTTCTTT. Amino acids: CAWSFGSTEAFF. The chain links TRBV30 to TRBJ1-1; D call uncertain. CDR3 length equals 12 residues. Germline lookup yields CDR1 GTSNPN and CDR2 SVGIG (reference sequence). V was shortened by 2 bases and J by 4 bases, with 8 bases between the two germline ends. The variable domain in full, completed from reference TRBV30 and TRBJ1-1, reads SQTIHQWPATLVQPVGSPLSLECTVEGTSNPNLYWYRQAAGRGLQLLFYSVGIGQISSEVPQNLSASRPQDRQFILSSKKLLLSDSGFYLCAWSFGSTEAFFGQGTRLTVV.

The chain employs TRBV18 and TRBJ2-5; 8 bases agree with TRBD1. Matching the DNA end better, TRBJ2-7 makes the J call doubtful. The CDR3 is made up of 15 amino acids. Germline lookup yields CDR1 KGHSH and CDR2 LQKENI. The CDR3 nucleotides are TGTGCCAGCTCACCACAAAATGGACAGGGCGGCGAGCAGTACTTC. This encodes CASSPQNGQGGEQYF.

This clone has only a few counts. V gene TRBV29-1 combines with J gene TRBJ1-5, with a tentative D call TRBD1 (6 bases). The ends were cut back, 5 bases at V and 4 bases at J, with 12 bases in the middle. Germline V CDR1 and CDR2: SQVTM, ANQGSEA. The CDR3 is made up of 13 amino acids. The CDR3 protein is CSVSQGTNQPQHF. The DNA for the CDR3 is TGCAGCGTTTCCCAGGGGACTAATCAGCCCCAGCATTTT.